This section outlines one T cell receptor beta chain sequence together with its context. The table lists this clonotype with a few counts. The specificity of this receptor is unknown. No quality values exist for individual bases; no much larger clone is one base distant. According to the germline V gene, CDR1 reads LGHNA and CDR2 reads YSLEER. V is pruned by 4 bases and J by 7 bases, leaving 14 bases of the junction without a gene match. The CDR3 runs 16 amino acids, cysteine and phenylalanine included. Only the CDR3 DNA stays, 48 bases, in frame from base 1. The data belong to a study of human T cells and chemical hapten exposure (dated by TCRdb to the early 2020s). Looking at the study overall: For sensitization, 2% DPC in acetone was applied to a 2 cm by 2 cm area of upper inner arm skin. Peripheral blood TCR repertoire changes were tracked in vivo in alopecia patients during primary and secondary sensitization to the hapten diphenylcyclopropenone (DPC). Libraries were pooled for sequencing, and per-sample TCR yields varied mainly because of small differences in library volumes within the pool. Twenty-nine alopecia patients provided blood for TCR sequencing at one to four time points (pre-sensitization, 2, 6 and 24 weeks). Alopecia areata with under or over 50% scalp involvement, alopecia totalis and alopecia universalis were represented in the patient cohort, which was mostly female. Blood samples were taken from patients before sensitization (week 0) and then at 2, 6 and about 24 weeks after DPC sensitization. Patch testing on the upper back used Finn chambers containing 0.01% DPC, with scoring done after 6 days according to International Contact Dermatitis Research Group standards. Patients additionally received weekly therapeutic DPC doses to the scalp throughout the roughly 23-week study period. Study-wide conclusions, independent of this receptor: Compared with pre-sensitization or healthy control sets, expanded TCRs formed significantly more large CDR3 similarity clusters, which is consistent with antigen-driven responses. The number of TCRs above 1 in 1000 frequency did not change with DPC sensitization; there was no evidence of global repertoire structure alterations. Because all patients had alopecia, a presumed autoimmune disease, the immune response of the patients might differ from that of healthy individuals. Patch test score correlated positively with the number of PT1 expanded TCRs, reaching significance at thresholds 8, 16 and 32 but not at 4. Repeated subsampling changed both the strength of the expansion versus patch-test correlation and the threshold at which the correlation became significant.

Receptors were amplified or captured by RACE. The sequencing machine was a NextSeq 500. Library preparation attached unique molecular identifiers to individual cDNA molecules for quantitative, reproducible TCR counting. Each blood RNA sample was used to sequence both TCR alpha and TCR beta chains. For the original study's pipeline: The median number of TCRs per sample was roughly 98,000, ranging from roughly 20,000 to 700,000. V, J and CDR3 annotation of the TCR reads was carried out using the Decombinator software suite. For PS versus PT1 abundance plots, all samples were subsampled to the same number of TCRs (28,000). Expanded TCRs were defined as absent before sensitization and observed at least eight times at the 2-week time point. The raw public reads went through TCRdb reprocessing: fastp at Q25, MiXCR clone calling, in-frame beta chains kept. A single entry per CDR3 protein holds the most common genes and DNA from its merged rows. It is TCRdb's table, rather than the study itself, that gives the V and J calls and clone size. For this sample there are tens of thousands of distinct CDR3 sequences; 25% to 40% appear just once. About 9.6% of the sample belongs to the ten largest clones.

The time point label here, explained by the study, means: patch test 1, 2 weeks after DPC sensitization. The meaning of the sample's treatment or condition label: therapeutic diphenylcyclopropenone sensitization with weekly scalp DPC. At every patch-test visit, the blood draw took place before the patch test was put on. To be eligible, patients had to be aged 18 to 70, diagnosed with alopecia and judged suitable for DPC therapy, while pregnant patients were excluded. Total RNA was isolated from unfractionated whole blood collected in Tempus Blood RNA tubes. Source: whole blood, taken in connection with sensitization to the hapten diphenylcyclopropenone (DPC). The rearrangement joined TRBV4-3 to TRBJ2-5; TRBD1 lines up with 8 middle nucleotides. This sequence was found in a man in his forties or fifties with alopecia areata. Some clones in this sample may be carry-over from other donors' samples. The CDR3 region has the sequence CASSLPTGQGAGTQYF. In nucleotide form, the sequence is TGCGCCAGCAGCCTACCCACGGGGCAGGGGGCTGGGACCCAGTACTTC.